This T cell receptor beta chain was profiled in a study of HIV-infected patients and healthy controls. The CDR3 is 20 amino acids. Trimming removed 0 bases from V and 4 bases from J; junction bases left unmatched: 20. CDR1 is SGHDN and CDR2 is FVKESK in the germline V gene. Follow-up blood was drawn about 14 weeks, roughly three months, after antiretroviral therapy began. The repertoire came from unfractionated whole blood and reflected all unsorted peripheral T cells. 450 to 600 ng RNA was reverse transcribed with alpha and beta constant-region primers. Using multiplexing indices, alpha and beta chain libraries were generated apart by chain-specific third strand synthesis. From the 5' RACE reads, TCRdb called clonotypes with MiXCR, one entry per CDR3 protein. The sample consists of over 3,500 distinct CDR3 sequences, around 9% of them appearing once. In this sample, this clonotype turned up many times. The antigen remains undetermined.

Study results and limitations: Healthy controls carried many MAIT alpha-chain CDR3s, while HIV+ repertoires had few.

The sample in question was blood, obtained during antiretroviral therapy. V gene TRBV14 combines with J gene TRBJ1-2; 7 bases line up with TRBD1. The origin of this receptor is an adult with HIV infection. This CDR3 is CASSQDSGVHRGQPTYGYTF. CDR3 nucleotide sequence: TGTGCCAGCAGCCAAGATTCCGGAGTACACAGGGGACAACCTACCTATGGCTACACCTTC.